This note documents a single T cell receptor beta chain sequence. Antigen unknown. This record belongs to a study of T cell responses to AZD1222 COVID-19 vaccine. General study points: In a largely white British group with more females than males, clonal diversity was possibly underestimated. Baseline antibody screening turned up just six or seven seropositive AZD1222 recipients. Spike-wide vaccine-associated CD4 TCRs dominated at 160-218 and 743-854.

Losses at the gene ends were 4 bases for V and 8 bases for J; bases not matched to a gene: 7. Germline CDR1 is MNHNY and CDR2 is SVGAGI (reference sequence). The CDR3 contains 15 residues. Repertoires were generated with immunoSEQ multiplex PCR, while TCRdb's copy carries only in-frame clones and drops some. This sample has more than 85,000 clones, with 88% found just once. The chain links TRBV6-6 to TRBJ1-6, with TRBD1 matching over 8 bases. The sequence was collected from an adult in good health. Sequencing used peripheral blood, obtained on day 0 of AZD1222 vaccination. The CDR3 spells CASSSPGQGDSPLHF. The DNA of the CDR3 is TGTGCCAGCAGTTCGCCCGGACAGGGCGATTCACCCCTCCACTTT.